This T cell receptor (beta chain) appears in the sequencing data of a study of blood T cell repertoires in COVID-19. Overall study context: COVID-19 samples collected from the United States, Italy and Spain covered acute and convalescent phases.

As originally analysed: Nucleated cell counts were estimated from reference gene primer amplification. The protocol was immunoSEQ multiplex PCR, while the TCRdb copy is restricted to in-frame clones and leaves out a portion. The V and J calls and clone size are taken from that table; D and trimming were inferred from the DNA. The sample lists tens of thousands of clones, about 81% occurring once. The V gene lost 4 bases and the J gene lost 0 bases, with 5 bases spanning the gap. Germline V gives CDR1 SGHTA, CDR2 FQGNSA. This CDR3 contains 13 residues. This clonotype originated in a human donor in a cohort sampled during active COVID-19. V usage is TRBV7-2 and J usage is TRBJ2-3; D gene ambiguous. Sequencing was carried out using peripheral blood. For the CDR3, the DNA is TGTGCCAGCAGCTCGCAGAGCACAGATACGCAGTATTTT. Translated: CASSSQSTDTQYF.